Presented here are 18 T cell receptor beta chains from one specimen sequenced in a study of control samples from healthy donors and cancer patients. TCRdb's copy holds only in-frame clones and misses some; the assay was immunoSEQ multiplex PCR. The sample includes around 84,000 clones, roughly 82% of them seen just once. What was sequenced was PBMCs. The receptors derive from a man in his 60s with head and neck cancer.

The chain couples TRBV5-4 to TRBJ2-1; D unresolved. The CDR3 extends over 11 amino acids. Germline CDR1 SGHNT, CDR2 YYREEE (reference sequence). Between the trimmed V and J ends, which lost 6 bases and 4 bases, there was a span of 5 bases. The CDR3 DNA follows: TGTGCCAGCACCCGTTACAATGAGCAGTTCTTC. It yields the protein CASTRYNEQFF.

This clone came up a few times. This CDR3 is also generated by other DNA sequences in the sample. The chain combines TRBV28 with TRBJ1-2; D might be TRBD1 (5 bases). V was pared by 5 bases and J by 8 bases, with 15 bases between. The CDR3 has 13 amino acids. Germline values: CDR1 MDHEN, CDR2 SYDVKM. The CDR3 sequence is CASSLGAGRGYTF. DNA of the CDR3: TGTGCCAGCAGTCTAGGGGCAGGGCGAGGCTACACCTTC.

V gene TRBV21-1 combines with J gene TRBJ2-7; the tabulated D call, TRBD2, remains unverified against the DNA. TRBV21-1 has pseudogene status. The CDR3 loop spans 20 amino acids. The CDR3, as DNA: TGTGCCAGCAGCACCCGACTAGCGGGAGGTGTTGGTCCTAATGGCTACGAGCAGTACTTC. The encoded protein is CASSTRLAGGVGPNGYEQYF.

The genes are TRBV19 and TRBJ2-5, with TRBD1 matching over 9 bases. V shed 5 bases and J 9 bases; nucleotides not matched to a gene: 7. This CDR3 contains 13 residues. Germline V gene lookup returns CDR1 LNHDA and CDR2 SQIVND (reference sequence). The CDR3 is CASSRQGETAQYF. Written as DNA, the CDR3 is TGTGCCAGTAGTCGACAGGGGGAGACGGCCCAGTACTTC.

This clone has just one count. The V and J genes are TRBV28 and TRBJ2-1, with TRBD2 matching over 9 bases. V shed 6 bases and J 2 bases; nucleotides not matched to a gene: 8. The CDR3 runs to 16 residues. Germline V lookup: CDR1 MDHEN, CDR2 SYDVKM. CDR3 amino acids: CASSPYGLATYNEQFF. CDR3 nucleotides: TGTGCCAGCAGCCCATACGGACTAGCGACCTACAATGAGCAGTTCTTC.

The chain has TRBV28 and TRBJ2-7; TRBD2 matches 10 bases. CDR3 length: 13 residues. With V trimmed by 9 bases and J by 7 bases, 9 bases remained unmatched. Germline CDR1 and CDR2: MDHEN and SYDVKM. The CDR3 protein is CASLAGGLREQYF. The CDR3 bases are TGTGCCAGTTTAGCGGGAGGCCTTCGGGAGCAGTACTTC.

The genes are TRBV29-1 and TRBJ2-1; 8 nucleotides align to TRBD2. CDR1 SQVTM and CDR2 ANQGSEA come from the germline V gene. This CDR3 region has 14 residues. Unmatched junction bases numbered 11, after V lost 4 bases and J lost 9 bases. CDR3 sequence reads: CSVVGLAGHGEQFF. The CDR3 bases are TGCAGCGTTGTTGGGCTAGCGGGCCACGGTGAGCAGTTCTTC.

This rearrangement joins TRBV6-5 to TRBJ2-7; D assignment may be TRBD1 or TRBD2 (5 bases each). This CDR3 comprises 14 residues. Trimming removed 6 bases at V and 4 bases at J, with 16 bases between. Germline V CDR1 and CDR2: MNHEY, SVGAGI. Here the CDR3 reads CASRGPGRRYEQYF. The CDR3 DNA is TGTGCCAGCAGGGGACCCGGGCGGCGATACGAGCAGTACTTC.

The gene calls are TRBV7-2 and TRBJ1-2; D is unresolved. This CDR3 comprises 14 residues. The ends were cut back, 5 bases at V and 4 bases at J, with 14 bases in the middle. CDR1 and CDR2 from the germline V gene are SGHTA and FQGNSA. CDR3 in amino acids: CASSAWTGTYGYTF. The CDR3 DNA reads as TGTGCCAGCAGCGCTTGGACCGGAACCTATGGCTACACCTTC.

This clone was counted only a few times. The chain carries TRBV5-5 and TRBJ1-2; D possibly corresponds to TRBD1 (6 bases). V was pared by 0 bases and J by 7 bases, with 13 bases between. Germline CDR1 is SGHKS and CDR2 is YYEKEE (reference sequence). This CDR3 spans 14 amino acids. The CDR3: CASSLAGRGGGYTF. As DNA, the CDR3 is TGTGCCAGCAGCTTGGCAGGCAGGGGTGGTGGCTACACCTTC.

This CDR3 reads CASATNNEQFF. The CDR3 DNA reads as TGTGCCAGCGCCACGAACAATGAGCAGTTCTTC. The V call is TRBV7-2, the J call TRBJ2-1, with D uncertain. The CDR3 consists of 11 residues. Germline loops: CDR1 SGHTA, CDR2 FQGNSA. The V end lost 8 bases, the J end lost 5 bases, and 7 bases lay between the germline ends.

The V and J genes are TRBV28 and TRBJ2-1, with D perhaps matching TRBD1 or TRBD2 (6 bases each). The length of the CDR3 is 18 residues. Germline-derived CDR1 and CDR2 are MDHEN and SYDVKM. V was clipped by 6 bases and J by 0 bases, with 21 bases between them. Written as DNA, the CDR3 is TGTGCCAGCAGCACTAGGGGGGTTCTGGGTTACTCCTACAATGAGCAGTTCTTC. Its translation: CASSTRGVLGYSYNEQFF.

The J gene is TRBJ1-1, the V gene TRBV28; weak D call: TRBD1 (6 bases). The V end was cut by 7 bases, the J end by 5 bases, with 17 bases between. The length of the CDR3 is 14 residues. CDR1 is MDHEN and CDR2 is SYDVKM in the germline V gene. The CDR3 is CASTLGGARTEAFF. The CDR3 DNA reads as TGTGCCAGCACTCTAGGGGGGGCGCGAACTGAAGCTTTCTTT.

The genes are TRBV9 and TRBJ2-1, with D unresolved. Trimming shortened V by 0 bases and J by 6 bases, and 7 bases separated the two germline ends. This CDR3 is 13 amino acids long. Germline V gives CDR1 SGDLS, CDR2 YYNGEE. In nucleotides, the CDR3 is TGTGCCAGCAGCGTAGTAACCAGCAATGAGCAGTTCTTC. The encoded protein is CASSVVTSNEQFF.

The chain recombines TRBV7-9 with TRBJ2-1; TRBD2 matches 11 bases. The CDR3 totals 15 residues. V gave up 0 bases and J gave up 11 bases; unmatched junction bases: 6. Germline lookup yields CDR1 SEHNR and CDR2 FQNEAQ (reference sequence). Here the CDR3 DNA reads TGTGCCAGCAGCTTAGCGGGGGTAGCGGGAGGGAAGCAGTTCTTC. Protein: CASSLAGVAGGKQFF.

This chain links TRBV5-4 with TRBJ1-1; the D is unclear. Germline CDR1 is SGHNT and CDR2 is YYREEE (reference sequence). Trimming took 0 bases from V and 4 from J, leaving 10 bases between them. This CDR3 is 14 amino acids long. CDR3 sequence reads: CASSLDGLATEAFF. Here the CDR3 DNA reads TGTGCCAGCAGCTTGGATGGTTTAGCCACTGAAGCTTTCTTT.

The V and J genes are TRBV10-3 and TRBJ2-7, with no clear D. The CDR3 covers 12 residues. V was shortened by 7 bases and J by 0 bases, with 7 bases between the two germline ends. Germline-derived CDR1 and CDR2 are ENHRY and SYGVKD. CDR3 region: CAITGSSYEQYF. CDR3 sequence (DNA): TGTGCCATCACCGGAAGCTCCTACGAGCAGTACTTC.

This sequence joins TRBV29-1 and TRBJ1-4; D is uncertain. V gave up 7 bases and J gave up 8 bases, with 14 bases separating them. CDR3 size: 12 residues. In germline, CDR1 is SQVTM, CDR2 ANQGSEA. CDR3 loop: CSGGTTVEKLFF. Here the CDR3 DNA reads TGCAGCGGGGGAACCACAGTGGAAAAACTGTTTTTT.